This T cell receptor beta chain derives from a study of shared clonotypes between healthy human individuals. The study, taken as a whole, reports: The study found roughly 5% of naive CD4 clonotypes shared across several donors.

The table lists this clone with a count of one. Its antigen is unknown. Naive CD8 cells, CD45RO-negative and positively selected for CCR7, excluded terminally differentiated effector memory CD45RA+ cells. Study donors comprised healthy, HIV-negative adults devoid of recent acute infection or vaccination. All donors were Caucasian adults living in Nashville, Tennessee. Produced via immunoSEQ multiplex PCR; TCRdb's table is partial and in-frame only. The sample yields more than 2 million clones, over 85% seen once. V gave up 6 bases and J gave up 2 bases; unmatched junction bases: 9. Germline V gene data show CDR1 as MDHEN and CDR2 as SYDVKM. This CDR3 has 16 amino acids.

This clonotype was sampled from a man aged 18 to 29 in good health. This rearrangement joins TRBV28 to TRBJ2-2, with TRBD1 matching over 7 bases. Input material: naive CD8+ T cells sorted from blood. In nucleotides, the CDR3 is TGTGCCAGCAGCCCCGGCCGACAGGGTAACACCGGGGAGCTGTTTTTT. As protein: CASSPGRQGNTGELFF.